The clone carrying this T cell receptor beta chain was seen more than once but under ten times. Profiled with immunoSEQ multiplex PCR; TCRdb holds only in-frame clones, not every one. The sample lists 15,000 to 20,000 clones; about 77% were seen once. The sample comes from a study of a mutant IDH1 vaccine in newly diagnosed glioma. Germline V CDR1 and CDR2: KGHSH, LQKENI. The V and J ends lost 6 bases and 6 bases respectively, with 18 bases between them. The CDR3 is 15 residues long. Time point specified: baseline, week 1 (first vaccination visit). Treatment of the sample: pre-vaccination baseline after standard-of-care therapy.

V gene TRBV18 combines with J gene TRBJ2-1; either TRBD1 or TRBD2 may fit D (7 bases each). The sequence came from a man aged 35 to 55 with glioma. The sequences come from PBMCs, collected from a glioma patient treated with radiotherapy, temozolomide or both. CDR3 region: CASSSRQGGGNEQFF. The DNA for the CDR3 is TGTGCCAGCTCGTCAAGACAGGGAGGGGGCAATGAGCAGTTCTTC.